Listed here is a single T cell receptor (beta chain). Its specificity is not known. The sample comes from a study of shared clonotypes between healthy human individuals. Study outcomes and limitations: Generation probabilities of non-shared clonotypes were lower (relative to those shared by all four donors).

Clones were read by immunoSEQ multiplex PCR, and TCRdb kept only the in-frame ones, dropping some. The sample lists about 980,000 clones; roughly 72% were seen once. The CDR3 extends over 16 amino acids. The germline V gene encodes CDR1 MGHRA and CDR2 YSYEKL. V lost 4 bases and J lost 4; bases outside the gene matches: 8. This rearrangement joins TRBV4-1 to TRBJ2-1, with 9 bases identical to TRBD1. This receptor was obtained from a man younger than 35 in good health. Sequenced input: memory CD4+ T cells sorted from blood. As for subset: CD45RA-negative fraction. The CDR3 here is CASSRPGTGKYNEQFF. The CDR3 coding sequence is TGCGCCAGCAGCCGGCCAGGGACAGGGAAATACAATGAGCAGTTCTTC.